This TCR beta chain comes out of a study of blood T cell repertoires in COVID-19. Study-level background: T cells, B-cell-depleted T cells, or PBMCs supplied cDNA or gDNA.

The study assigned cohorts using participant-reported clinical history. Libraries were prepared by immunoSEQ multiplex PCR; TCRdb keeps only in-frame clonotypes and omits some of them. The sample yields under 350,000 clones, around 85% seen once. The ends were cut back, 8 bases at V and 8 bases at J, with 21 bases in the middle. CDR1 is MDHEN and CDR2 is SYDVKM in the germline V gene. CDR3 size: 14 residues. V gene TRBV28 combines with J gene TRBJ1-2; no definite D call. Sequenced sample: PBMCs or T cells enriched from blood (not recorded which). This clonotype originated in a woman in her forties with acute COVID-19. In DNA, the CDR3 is TGTGCCAGCCTTACCCCCCGGGTCCCGGGGGGCTACACCTTC. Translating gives CASLTPRVPGGYTF.